The rows below give T cell receptor beta chains drawn from one sample of a study of CD8 T cells in Susac syndrome. In TCRdb, the immunoSEQ multiplex PCR reads were re-called with MiXCR into one record per CDR3 protein. The table includes 70,000 to 100,000 distinct CDR3 sequences, approximately 96% detected once. Specimen: CD8+ T cells from PBMCs. Every receptor here comes from a human donor with Susac syndrome. The CDR3 runs from the conserved cysteine through the conserved F or W. D genes are given only for firm matches. Clone size is shown for a subset of rows, as once, few, many or a class of expanded clone.

d_call: -
cdr3_length: 13
v_call: TRBV24-1
clone_size: -
j_call: TRBJ1-1
cdr3_nt: TGTGCCACCAGTGACTTCAGGGACACTGAAGCTTTCTTT
cdr3_aa: CATSDFRDTEAFF

d_call: TRBD1
cdr3_length: 14
v_call: TRBV12-3/TRBV12-4
clone_size: -
j_call: TRBJ2-7
cdr3_nt: TGTGCCAGCAGTCCCGGGACAGGGGAAGACGAGCAGTACTTC
cdr3_aa: CASSPGTGEDEQYF

d_call: TRBD2
cdr3_length: 15
v_call: TRBV6-5
clone_size: -
j_call: TRBJ2-5
cdr3_nt: TGTGCCAGCAGTCCGGACACCCCCGGGGGGGAGACCCAGTACTTC
cdr3_aa: CASSPDTPGGETQYF

d_call: -
cdr3_length: 16
v_call: TRBV11-1
clone_size: -
j_call: TRBJ2-6
cdr3_nt: TGTGCCAGCAGCTTAGTCGAAGGCTCTGGGGCCAACGTCCTGACTTTC
cdr3_aa: CASSLVEGSGANVLTF

d_call: -
cdr3_length: 14
v_call: TRBV7-2
clone_size: -
j_call: TRBJ2-7
cdr3_nt: TGTGCCAGCAGGCCCACCACTGAGTCCTACGAGCAGTACTTC
cdr3_aa: CASRPTTESYEQYF

d_call: -
cdr3_length: 16
v_call: TRBV20-1
clone_size: -
j_call: TRBJ1-2
cdr3_nt: TGCAGTGCTAGAACTTGGCGGTTTCCGTGGCGGTATGGCTACACCTTC
cdr3_aa: CSARTWRFPWRYGYTF

d_call: -
cdr3_length: 13
v_call: TRBV24-1
clone_size: -
j_call: TRBJ2-3
cdr3_nt: TGTGCCACCAGGGGAGTTGGTGAAGATACGCAGTATTTT
cdr3_aa: CATRGVGEDTQYF

d_call: -
cdr3_length: 14
v_call: TRBV7-2
clone_size: -
j_call: TRBJ2-5
cdr3_nt: TGTGCCAGCAGCTTAGCACCGGGATGGGAGACCCAGTACTTC
cdr3_aa: CASSLAPGWETQYF

d_call: -
cdr3_length: 12
v_call: TRBV6-1
clone_size: -
j_call: TRBJ2-3
cdr3_nt: TGTGCCAGCAGTGAACTGGGAGATACGCAGTATTTT
cdr3_aa: CASSELGDTQYF

d_call: TRBD1
cdr3_length: 16
v_call: TRBV19
clone_size: once
j_call: TRBJ1-5
cdr3_nt: TGTGCCAGTAGTGGAGGGGCAATCAGGGGGCAGAGGCCCCAGCATTTT
cdr3_aa: CASSGGAIRGQRPQHF

d_call: -
cdr3_length: 15
v_call: TRBV15
clone_size: once
j_call: TRBJ2-7
cdr3_nt: TGTGCCACCAGCGCCGAAAGGGGACCCTACTACGAGCAGTACTTC
cdr3_aa: CATSAERGPYYEQYF

d_call: -
cdr3_length: 15
v_call: TRBV24-1
clone_size: -
j_call: TRBJ2-1
cdr3_nt: TGTGCCACCAGTGATTACCATATCGGGACCAACGAGCAGTTCTTC
cdr3_aa: CATSDYHIGTNEQFF

d_call: -
cdr3_length: 15
v_call: TRBV7-3
clone_size: -
j_call: TRBJ2-3
cdr3_nt: TGTGCCAGCAGGTCCGGGACGGAGGGCACAGATACGCAGTATTTT
cdr3_aa: CASRSGTEGTDTQYF

d_call: -
cdr3_length: 15
v_call: TRBV5-1
clone_size: -
j_call: TRBJ2-3
cdr3_nt: TGCGCCAGCAGCCCGGATGGGCTAGCAGCAGATACGCAGTATTTT
cdr3_aa: CASSPDGLAADTQYF

d_call: -
cdr3_length: 15
v_call: TRBV7-9
clone_size: -
j_call: TRBJ2-6
cdr3_nt: TGTGCCAGCAGCCTCAGCGGTCCTGGGGCCAACGTCCTGACTTTC
cdr3_aa: CASSLSGPGANVLTF

d_call: -
cdr3_length: 9
v_call: TRBV13
clone_size: -
j_call: TRBJ2-7
cdr3_nt: TGTGCCAGCAGCTCGGGGGAGTACTTC
cdr3_aa: CASSSGEYF

d_call: -
cdr3_length: 15
v_call: TRBV7-3
clone_size: -
j_call: TRBJ2-1
cdr3_nt: TGTGCCAGCGGAAGAGGGGGGGGCGAGTCCCCTGAGCAGTTCTTC
cdr3_aa: CASGRGGGESPEQFF

d_call: -
cdr3_length: 15
v_call: TRBV6-2/TRBV6-3
clone_size: -
j_call: TRBJ1-5
cdr3_nt: TGTGCCAGCAGTTACGGGCCAGGGCGGACACTACCCCAGCATTTT
cdr3_aa: CASSYGPGRTLPQHF

d_call: TRBD2
cdr3_length: 16
v_call: TRBV20-1
clone_size: -
j_call: TRBJ2-3
cdr3_nt: TGCAGTGCTGATGGACTAGCGGGGACCCTCACAGATACGCAGTATTTT
cdr3_aa: CSADGLAGTLTDTQYF

d_call: -
cdr3_length: 14
v_call: TRBV27
clone_size: -
j_call: TRBJ2-1
cdr3_nt: TGTGCCAGCAGAAACCTGGGGCGCGCAAATGAGCAGTTCTTC
cdr3_aa: CASRNLGRANEQFF

d_call: -
cdr3_length: 13
v_call: TRBV6-5
clone_size: -
j_call: TRBJ1-1
cdr3_nt: TGTGCCAGCAGTTACTCGAGGGGTTTAGAAGCTTTCTTT
cdr3_aa: CASSYSRGLEAFF

d_call: -
cdr3_length: 15
v_call: TRBV5-1
clone_size: -
j_call: TRBJ2-4
cdr3_nt: TGCGCCAGCAGCTACCACCGGGACTTCGGAAACATTCAGTACTTC
cdr3_aa: CASSYHRDFGNIQYF

d_call: -
cdr3_length: 14
v_call: TRBV4-1
clone_size: -
j_call: TRBJ2-4
cdr3_nt: TGCGCCAGCAGCCAAGAAGACTCAACTTGGATTCAGTACTTC
cdr3_aa: CASSQEDSTWIQYF

d_call: TRBD1
cdr3_length: 15
v_call: TRBV29-1
clone_size: -
j_call: TRBJ1-5
cdr3_nt: TGCAGCGTTGCGACGAACAGGGGTAGCAATCAGCCCCAGCATTTT
cdr3_aa: CSVATNRGSNQPQHF

d_call: -
cdr3_length: 12
v_call: TRBV29-1
clone_size: -
j_call: TRBJ2-1
cdr3_nt: TGCAGCGTTGGAGGACAGAACGATGAGCAGTTCTTC
cdr3_aa: CSVGGQNDEQFF

d_call: TRBD1
cdr3_length: 15
v_call: TRBV9
clone_size: -
j_call: TRBJ1-5
cdr3_nt: TGTGCCAGCAGCGTCGGGACAGGGTCCAATCAGCCCCAGCATTTT
cdr3_aa: CASSVGTGSNQPQHF

d_call: TRBD1
cdr3_length: 14
v_call: TRBV19
clone_size: -
j_call: TRBJ2-5
cdr3_nt: TGTGCCAGTAGTATACGGGACAGGGTAGAGACCCAGTACTTC
cdr3_aa: CASSIRDRVETQYF

d_call: -
cdr3_length: 11
v_call: TRBV20-1
clone_size: -
j_call: TRBJ1-2
cdr3_nt: TGCAGTGCTAGGGTGGGGGGTGGCTACACCTTC
cdr3_aa: CSARVGGGYTF

d_call: -
cdr3_length: 17
v_call: TRBV5-1
clone_size: -
j_call: TRBJ2-7
cdr3_nt: TGCGCCAGCAGCCCAGCCCCCCACAGGGCACCCTCCTACGAGCAGTACTTC
cdr3_aa: CASSPAPHRAPSYEQYF

d_call: -
cdr3_length: 16
v_call: TRBV20-1
clone_size: -
j_call: TRBJ1-2
cdr3_nt: TGCAGTGCTAGCGGCTTGCAAGGGCGGGTTAACTATGGCTACACCTTC
cdr3_aa: CSASGLQGRVNYGYTF

d_call: -
cdr3_length: 12
v_call: TRBV5-4
clone_size: -
j_call: TRBJ2-1
cdr3_nt: TGTGCCAGCAGTGATGGGGGGCGTGAGCAGTTCTTC
cdr3_aa: CASSDGGREQFF

d_call: TRBD1
cdr3_length: 14
v_call: TRBV15
clone_size: -
j_call: TRBJ2-3
cdr3_nt: TGTGCCACCTCCGGGACAGGAGAGGGAGATACGCAGTATTTT
cdr3_aa: CATSGTGEGDTQYF

d_call: TRBD2
cdr3_length: 15
v_call: TRBV20-1
clone_size: -
j_call: TRBJ2-3
cdr3_nt: TGCAGTGCTCGCCGTACTAGCGCGGGCACAGATACGCAGTATTTT
cdr3_aa: CSARRTSAGTDTQYF

d_call: -
cdr3_length: 12
v_call: TRBV5-1
clone_size: -
j_call: TRBJ2-7
cdr3_nt: TGCGCCAGCAGCTCCCCCGCCTACGAGCAGTACTTC
cdr3_aa: CASSSPAYEQYF

d_call: -
cdr3_length: 12
v_call: TRBV6-4
clone_size: -
j_call: TRBJ2-7
cdr3_nt: TGTGCCAGCACCCCGGGCGGCGTCGAGCAGTACTTC
cdr3_aa: CASTPGGVEQYF

d_call: -
cdr3_length: 12
v_call: TRBV6-4
clone_size: -
j_call: TRBJ2-7
cdr3_nt: TGTGCCAGCAGTGACGGATCCTACGAGCAGTACTTC
cdr3_aa: CASSDGSYEQYF

d_call: TRBD1
cdr3_length: 14
v_call: TRBV12-3/TRBV12-4
clone_size: -
j_call: TRBJ2-7
cdr3_nt: TGTGCCAGCAAGACGTCCGGGACAGCCTACGAGCAGTACTTC
cdr3_aa: CASKTSGTAYEQYF

d_call: TRBD2
cdr3_length: 13
v_call: TRBV10-3
clone_size: -
j_call: TRBJ2-7
cdr3_nt: TGTGCCATCAAGGTAGCGGGGCCCTACGAGCAGTACTTC
cdr3_aa: CAIKVAGPYEQYF

d_call: -
cdr3_length: 15
v_call: TRBV6-2/TRBV6-3
clone_size: -
j_call: TRBJ2-1
cdr3_nt: TGTGCCAGCAGTCCCGTCCTACCCTCCTACAATGAGCAGTTCTTC
cdr3_aa: CASSPVLPSYNEQFF

d_call: TRBD1
cdr3_length: 15
v_call: TRBV13
clone_size: -
j_call: TRBJ2-1
cdr3_nt: TGTGCCAGCAGCTCATCCGGGACAGGGGGCAATGAGCAGTTCTTC
cdr3_aa: CASSSSGTGGNEQFF

d_call: -
cdr3_length: 15
v_call: TRBV6-5
clone_size: -
j_call: TRBJ2-6
cdr3_nt: TGTGCCAGCAGGCCAGGGTTCTCTGGGGCCAACGTCCTGACTTTC
cdr3_aa: CASRPGFSGANVLTF

d_call: -
cdr3_length: 14
v_call: TRBV14
clone_size: -
j_call: TRBJ2-3
cdr3_nt: TGTGCCAGCAGTCCTCGGGTGTCCACAGATACGCAGTATTTT
cdr3_aa: CASSPRVSTDTQYF

d_call: -
cdr3_length: 13
v_call: TRBV27
clone_size: -
j_call: TRBJ2-3
cdr3_nt: TGTGCCAGCAGTCGGCCTTACACAGATACGCAGTATTTT
cdr3_aa: CASSRPYTDTQYF

d_call: -
cdr3_length: 15
v_call: TRBV28
clone_size: -
j_call: TRBJ2-1
cdr3_nt: TGTGCCAGCAGTTTAGCGCGGGGTGGGTACAATGAGCAGTTCTTC
cdr3_aa: CASSLARGGYNEQFF

d_call: -
cdr3_length: 16
v_call: TRBV4-3
clone_size: -
j_call: TRBJ1-6
cdr3_nt: TGCGCCAGCAGCCAAGACAGGGGTCCCTATAATTCACCCCTCCACTTT
cdr3_aa: CASSQDRGPYNSPLHF

d_call: -
cdr3_length: 16
v_call: TRBV5-1
clone_size: -
j_call: TRBJ2-2
cdr3_nt: TGCGCCAGCAGCTTGGAGACAGCCCCGAACACCGGGGAGCTGTTTTTT
cdr3_aa: CASSLETAPNTGELFF

d_call: -
cdr3_length: 14
v_call: TRBV3-1
clone_size: -
j_call: TRBJ1-1
cdr3_nt: TGTGCCAGCAGCCAAGTCAGGAGGAACACTGAAGCTTTCTTT
cdr3_aa: CASSQVRRNTEAFF